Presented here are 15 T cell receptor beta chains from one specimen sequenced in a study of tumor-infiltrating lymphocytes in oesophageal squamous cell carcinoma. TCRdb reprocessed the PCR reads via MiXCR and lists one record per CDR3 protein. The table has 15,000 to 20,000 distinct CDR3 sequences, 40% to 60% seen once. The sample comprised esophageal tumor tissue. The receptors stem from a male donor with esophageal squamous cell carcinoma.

Written as DNA, the CDR3 is TGTGCCAGCAGCGTCGCCAACTACAATGAGCAGTTCTTC. Protein: CASSVANYNEQFF. The chain recombines TRBV9 with TRBJ2-1; D call uncertain. There are 13 residues in the CDR3. In germline, CDR1 is SGDLS, CDR2 YYNGEE. V gave up 2 bases and J gave up 3 bases, with 6 bases separating them.

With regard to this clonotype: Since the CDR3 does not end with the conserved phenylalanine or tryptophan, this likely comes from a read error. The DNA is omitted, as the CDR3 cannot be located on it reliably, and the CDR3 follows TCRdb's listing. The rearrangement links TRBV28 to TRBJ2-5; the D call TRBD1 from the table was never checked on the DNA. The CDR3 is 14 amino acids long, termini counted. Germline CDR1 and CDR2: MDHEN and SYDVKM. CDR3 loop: CASSFRGYGYTFGS.

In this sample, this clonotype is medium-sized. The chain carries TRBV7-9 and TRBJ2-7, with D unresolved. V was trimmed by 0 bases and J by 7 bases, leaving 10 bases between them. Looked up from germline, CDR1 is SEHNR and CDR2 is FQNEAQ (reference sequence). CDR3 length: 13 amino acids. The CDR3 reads CASSLAGAREQYF. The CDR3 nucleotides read TGTGCCAGCAGCTTAGCGGGCGCGAGGGAGCAGTACTTC.

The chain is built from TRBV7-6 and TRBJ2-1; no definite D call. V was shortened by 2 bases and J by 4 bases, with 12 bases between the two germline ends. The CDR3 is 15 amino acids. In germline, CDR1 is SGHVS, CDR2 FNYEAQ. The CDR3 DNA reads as TGTGCCAGCAGCTTAAGAGCAGACCGGTACAATGAGCAGTTCTTC. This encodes CASSLRADRYNEQFF. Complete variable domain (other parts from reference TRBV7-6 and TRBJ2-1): GAGVSQSPRYKVTKRGQDVALRCDPISGHVSLYWYRQALGQGPEFLTYFNYEAQQDKSGLPNDRFSAERPEGSISTLTIQRTEQRDSAMYRCASSLRADRYNEQFFGPGTRLTVL.

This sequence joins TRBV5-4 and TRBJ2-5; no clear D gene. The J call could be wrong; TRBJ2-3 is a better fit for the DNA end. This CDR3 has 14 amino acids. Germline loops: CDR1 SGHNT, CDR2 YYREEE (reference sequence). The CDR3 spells CASSFLASTDTQYF. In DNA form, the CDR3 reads TGTGCCAGCAGCTTCTTGGCCTCCACAGATACGCAGTATTTT.

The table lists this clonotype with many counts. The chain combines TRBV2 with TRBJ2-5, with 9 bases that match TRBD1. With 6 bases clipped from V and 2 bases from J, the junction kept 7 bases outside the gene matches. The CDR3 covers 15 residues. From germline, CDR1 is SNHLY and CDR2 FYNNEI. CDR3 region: CASSRDRDEQETQYF. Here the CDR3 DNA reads TGTGCCAGCAGCCGGGACAGGGATGAACAAGAGACCCAGTACTTC.

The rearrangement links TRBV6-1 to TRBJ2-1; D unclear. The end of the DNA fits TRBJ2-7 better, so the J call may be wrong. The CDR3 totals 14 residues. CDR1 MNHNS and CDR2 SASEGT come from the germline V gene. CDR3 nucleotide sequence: TGTGCCAGCAGTGAACCGAACACGGCCTACGAGCAGTACTTC. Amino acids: CASSEPNTAYEQYF.

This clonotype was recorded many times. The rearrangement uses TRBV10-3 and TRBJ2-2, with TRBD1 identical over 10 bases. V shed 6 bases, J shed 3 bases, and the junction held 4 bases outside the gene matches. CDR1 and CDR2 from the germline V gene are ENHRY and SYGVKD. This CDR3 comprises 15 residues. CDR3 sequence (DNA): TGTGCCATCAGCCGGACAGGGGGAGACACCGGGGAGCTGTTTTTT. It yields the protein CAISRTGGDTGELFF.

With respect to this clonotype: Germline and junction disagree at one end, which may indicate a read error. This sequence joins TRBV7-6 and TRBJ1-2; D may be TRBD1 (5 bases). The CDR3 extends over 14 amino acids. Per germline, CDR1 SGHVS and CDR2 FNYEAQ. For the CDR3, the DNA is TGTGCTAGCAGCTTAGCTTTGACAGAATATGGCTACACCTTC. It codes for CASSLALTEYGYTF.

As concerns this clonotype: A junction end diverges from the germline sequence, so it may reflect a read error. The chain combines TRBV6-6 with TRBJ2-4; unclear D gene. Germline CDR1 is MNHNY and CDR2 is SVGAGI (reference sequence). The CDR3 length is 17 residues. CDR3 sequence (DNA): TGTGCCAGCAGCCACCCCCCCGGCGGCACCTATAATTCACCCCTCCACTTC. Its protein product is CASSHPPGGTYNSPLHF.

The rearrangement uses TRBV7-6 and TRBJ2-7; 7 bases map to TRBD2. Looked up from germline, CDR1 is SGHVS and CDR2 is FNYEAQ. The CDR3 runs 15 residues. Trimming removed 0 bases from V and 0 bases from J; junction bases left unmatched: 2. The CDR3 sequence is CASSLAPGGSYEQYF. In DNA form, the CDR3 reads TGTGCCAGCAGCTTAGCGCCGGGGGGCTCCTACGAGCAGTACTTC.

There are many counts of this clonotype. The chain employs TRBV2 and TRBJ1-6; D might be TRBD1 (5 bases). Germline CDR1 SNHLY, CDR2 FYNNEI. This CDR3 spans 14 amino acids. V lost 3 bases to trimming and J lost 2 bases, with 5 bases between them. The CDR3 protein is CASSDRAYNSPLHF. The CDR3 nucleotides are TGTGCCAGCAGTGACAGGGCCTATAATTCACCCCTCCACTTT.

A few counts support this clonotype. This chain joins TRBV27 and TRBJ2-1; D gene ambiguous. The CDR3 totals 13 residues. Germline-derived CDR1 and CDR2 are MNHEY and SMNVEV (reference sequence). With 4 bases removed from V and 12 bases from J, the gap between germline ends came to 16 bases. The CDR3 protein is CASSYTRTDTQFF. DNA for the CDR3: TGTGCCAGCAGTTATACCCGCACAGATACGCAGTTCTTC.

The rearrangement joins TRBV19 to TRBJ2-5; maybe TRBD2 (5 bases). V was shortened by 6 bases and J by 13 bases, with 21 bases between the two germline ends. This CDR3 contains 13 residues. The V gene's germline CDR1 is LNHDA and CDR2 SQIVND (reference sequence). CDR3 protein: CASSPSGTGELYF. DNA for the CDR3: TGTGCCAGTAGCCCGTCGGGCACCGGGGAGCTGTACTTC.

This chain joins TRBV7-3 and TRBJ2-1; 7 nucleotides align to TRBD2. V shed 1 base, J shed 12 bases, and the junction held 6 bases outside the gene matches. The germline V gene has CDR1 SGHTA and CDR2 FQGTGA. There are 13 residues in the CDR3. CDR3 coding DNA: TGTGCCAGCAGCTTAATGGGGGGGTTGGCGCAGTTCTTC. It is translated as CASSLMGGLAQFF.